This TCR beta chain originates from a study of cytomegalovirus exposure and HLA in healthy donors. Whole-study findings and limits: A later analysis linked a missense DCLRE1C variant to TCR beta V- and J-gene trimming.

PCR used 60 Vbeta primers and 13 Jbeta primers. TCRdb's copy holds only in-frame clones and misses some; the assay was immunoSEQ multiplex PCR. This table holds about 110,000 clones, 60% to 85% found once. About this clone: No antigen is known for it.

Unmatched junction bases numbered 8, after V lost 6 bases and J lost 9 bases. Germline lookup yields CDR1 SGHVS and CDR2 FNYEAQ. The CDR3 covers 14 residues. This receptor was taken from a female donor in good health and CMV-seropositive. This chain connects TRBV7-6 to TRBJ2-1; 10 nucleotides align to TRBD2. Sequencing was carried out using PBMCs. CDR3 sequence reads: CASRLSGGAAEQFF. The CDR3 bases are TGTGCCAGCAGGCTCAGCGGGGGGGCCGCTGAGCAGTTCTTC.